This T cell receptor beta chain derives from a study of vaccination and CD4 T cells after COVID-19 (dated by TCRdb to between 2021 and 2024). Looking at the study overall: Convalescent patients had a positive SARS-CoV-2 result on nasal swab PCR, and of these patients, nine had mild disease and one had severe disease. The convalescent cohort included six males and four females, with two Hispanic individuals, seven Caucasians, two Asians and one multiracial person. Participants received two doses of either the Pfizer-BioNTech BNT162b2 vaccine (n=8) or the Moderna mRNA-1273 vaccine (n=2). Post-COVID blood samples from convalescent patients were collected a median of about 100 days after diagnosis, with a range of roughly 35 to 161 days. The time from the second vaccine dose to post-vaccine blood sampling had a median of approximately 72 days and ranged from 14 to 241 days. For stimulating the cultures, overlapping spike peptide pools were used, derived from SARS-CoV-2 as well as from the common cold coronaviruses HCoV-NL63, HCoV-OC43 and HCoV-229E. Control cultures used a CEFX viral epitope pool as positive control, an HIV-1 Nef peptide pool as negative control, or no peptide. In 10 COVID-19 convalescent patients and several infection-naive healthy vaccine recipients, researchers compared the spike-specific CD4+ TCR repertoire from before mRNA vaccination with the repertoire from after.

The treatment or condition label for this specimen denotes: approximately nine-day PBMC culture with coronavirus spike peptide pools or control peptides (ViraFEST assay). The ViraFEST assay, used in the study, expanded antigen-specific T cells with peptide pools and then identified the expanded clonotypes through TCR sequencing. Positive SARS-CoV-2 PCR tests in the convalescent patients dated from March to December 2020, before Alpha, Beta and Delta variants emerged in the United States. PBMCs were cultured at about 2 million per well in IMDM supplemented with around 5.5% human AB serum and approximately 10 IU/ml IL-2, with approximately 11 ug/ml peptide pools added. Half of the culture medium was replaced with fresh IL-2-containing medium on days 3 and 7. CD4+ T cells were isolated after 10 days of culture through negative selection using the EasySep CD4+ T cell isolation kit. Ficoll-Paque Plus gradient centrifugation was used to isolate PBMCs from whole blood, and the isolated PBMCs were then either used fresh or cryopreserved at -140C. Triplicate wells were generally used for each culture condition.

General conclusions and limits of the study: The median count of SARS-CoV-2-reactive clonotypes went up from roughly 21 after infection to a few dozen after vaccination, although the change was not significant. Among convalescent patients, a median around 89% of the SARS-CoV-2-reactive clones seen after vaccination appeared only after vaccination, which suggests priming specific to the vaccine. Only a relatively small number of convalescent patients were included in the study, and early timepoints following natural infection were not analyzed. In convalescent patients, nearly all vaccine-specific clones (304 of 307) were found to be mono-reactive for SARS-CoV-2 spike rather than cross-reactive with common cold coronaviruses.

Details on this clonotype: Its recognized antigen is unknown. Qualities for individual bases were not recorded, and no much larger clone is one base off.

The V and J ends are trimmed by 7 bases and 3 bases, leaving 12 bases between them. CDR1 and CDR2, per the germline V gene, are MNHNS and SASEGT. Spanning cysteine to phenylalanine, the CDR3 consists of 13 amino acids. Only CDR3 DNA is held: 39 bases, read in frame from base 1. The library was produced with PCR. DNA from cultured CD4+ T cells underwent TCR sequencing with the Oncomine TCR Beta short-read assay at the Johns Hopkins FTIC core. The QIAamp micro DNA kit was used to extract genomic DNA from the cultured CD4+ T cells. Oncomine TCR Beta libraries from cultured CD4+ T cells were pooled with unique dual indexes and sequenced on an Illumina iSeq 100. In the source study's methods: Non-productive sequences were removed, and CDR3s that did not start with C, did not end with F or W, or were shorter than 7 amino acids were discarded. The MANAFEST web application was used to identify antigen-specific clonotypes by comparing peptide-stimulated wells against reference wells and other culture wells. An FDR below 0.05, an odds ratio above 5, and a productive frequency above 0.1% in at least two of three replicate wells were required for clones to be considered positive. Clonotypes that were significantly expanded in both SARS-CoV-2 spike wells and at least one common cold coronavirus spike condition were defined as cross-reactive. Similarity between CDR3 sequences was evaluated in R version 3.6.1 using Levenshtein distances (stringdist) and unrooted phylogenetic trees (ape). Starting from the raw public reads, TCRdb applied fastp trimming at Q25, assembled clones with MiXCR and retained in-frame beta chains. Rows merge per CDR3 protein into single entries with the most common DNA and genes. For this entry, the V and J calls and clone size follow TCRdb and not the study's own pipeline. The sample includes 12,000 or so distinct CDR3 sequences, with 40% to 60% observed a single time. The ten top clones hold 30% to 35% of the sample.

Sequenced input: CD4+ T cells from blood, cultured in vitro. This sequence originates from a human donor who had recovered from COVID-19. The chain uses TRBV6-1 and TRBJ1-1; there is no confident call for the D gene. The DNA sequence is given as TGTGCCAGCACCCCCCCCGGGGACACTGAAGCTTTCTTT. Its protein product is CASTPPGDTEAFF.